Listed below are T cell receptor beta chains from one sample, sequenced in a study of spatial heterogeneity in lung cancer. TCRdb reprocessed the 5' RACE reads via MiXCR and lists one record per CDR3 protein. The sample records about 38,000 distinct CDR3 sequences, 5.2% being singletons. Specimen: PBMCs, collected at surgery. Every receptor here comes from a female donor with early-stage non-small cell lung cancer. CDR3s include the opening cysteine and the closing phenylalanine or tryptophan. D genes are given only for firm matches. Clone size is given for some rows only: seen once, a few or many times, or a class if the clone is expanded.

v_gene,abundance,d_gene,j_gene,CDR3nt,CDR3aa
TRBV9,.,.,TRBJ1-1,TGTGCCAGCAGCGTAGCAGGGGCCCGCACTGAAGCTTTCTTT,CASSVAGARTEAFF
TRBV6-2/TRBV6-3,many,.,TRBJ2-6,TGTGCCAGCAGCCCCGGTCGACAGCTATTCTCTGGGGCCAACGTCCTGACTTTC,CASSPGRQLFSGANVLTF
TRBV14,few,.,TRBJ1-1,TGTGCCAGCAGCGGACAGATAAACACTGAAGCTTTCTTT,CASSGQINTEAFF
TRBV4-1,many,.,TRBJ2-3,TGCGCCAGCAGCCAAGTGGGTTCTACCCAGGGTACGCAGTATTTT,CASSQVGSTQGTQYF
TRBV3-1,.,.,TRBJ1-2,TGTGCCAGCAGCCAAGATCTAACCCGAAACTATGGCTACACCTTC,CASSQDLTRNYGYTF
TRBV9,many,TRBD1,TRBJ2-7,TGTGCCAGCAGCGAGAGACAGGGGAGCGGCTACGAGCAGTACTTC,CASSERQGSGYEQYF
TRBV28,many,TRBD1,TRBJ2-7,TGTGCCAGCAATCGACCGGGACAGGGAATCTACGAGCAGTACTTC,CASNRPGQGIYEQYF
TRBV7-7,many,.,TRBJ2-5,TGTGCCAGCAGCCCAGGGGTCGGGGAGACCCAGTACTTC,CASSPGVGETQYF
TRBV10-3,many,.,TRBJ2-5,TGTGCCACTTCCGTGGGCGGAGAGACCCAGTACTTC,CATSVGGETQYF
TRBV9,many,.,TRBJ2-1,TGTGCCAGCAGCGTAAGCCCCACGGGCCCCTACAATGAGCAGTTCTTC,CASSVSPTGPYNEQFF
TRBV20-1,many,.,TRBJ2-1,TGCAGTGCTCCGGGACGGAGCTCCTACAATGAGCAGTTCTTC,CSAPGRSSYNEQFF
TRBV7-2,many,.,TRBJ2-7,TGTGCCAGCAGCTTAGAAGCGGAACACGAGCAGTACTTC,CASSLEAEHEQYF
TRBV12-3/TRBV12-4,few,TRBD1,TRBJ2-2,TGTGCCAGCAGTCCACAGGGGATGGCAACCGGGGAGCTGTTTTTT,CASSPQGMATGELFF
TRBV24-1,many,.,TRBJ2-2,TGTGCCACCAGTGACCGGGGACTGGCAACCGGGGAGCTGTTTTTT,CATSDRGLATGELFF
TRBV29-1,many,.,TRBJ2-5,TGCAGCGTCAGTTTGGTGCAAGAGACCCAGTACTTC,CSVSLVQETQYF
TRBV7-2,many,.,TRBJ2-1,TGTGCCAGCAGCTTAGCCGGCCAGACCATTTACAATGAGCAGTTCTTC,CASSLAGQTIYNEQFF
TRBV9,.,.,TRBJ1-3,TGTGCCAGCAGCTTACAACTCGGAGGTGGAAACACCATATATTTT,CASSLQLGGGNTIYF
TRBV20-1,many,.,TRBJ2-7,TGCAGTGCTAGAGATACAGGGATCGCCTACGAGCAGTACTTC,CSARDTGIAYEQYF
TRBV15,.,.,TRBJ1-5,TGTGCCACCAGCAGAGGACAGGAGGGGGATCAGCCCCAGCATTTT,CATSRGQEGDQPQHF
TRBV5-1,many,.,TRBJ2-2,TGCGCCAGCAGCTTTATGACAGGGAACACCGGGGAGCTGTTTTTT,CASSFMTGNTGELFF
TRBV20-1,many,TRBD1,TRBJ1-5,TGCAGTGCGAGGGAACAGGGGGCAGTCAATCAGCCCCAGCATTTT,CSAREQGAVNQPQHF
TRBV7-6,many,TRBD1,TRBJ1-1,TGTGCCAGCAGCTTAATGGGACAGGGGGCGTCGGAAGCTTTCTTT,CASSLMGQGASEAFF
TRBV7-9,many,.,TRBJ1-1,TGTGCCAGCAGCTTCGAAAATGAAGGCGAAGCTTTCTTT,CASSFENEGEAFF
TRBV7-2,.,TRBD2,TRBJ2-5,TGTGCCAGCAGCTTAGGTCCGCAAGGTAGCGGGGGGGCTCAAGAGACCCAGTACTTC,CASSLGPQGSGGAQETQYF
TRBV19,.,.,TRBJ1-5,TGTGCCGGGGGGGGAACCCGAAGCAATCAGCCCCAGCATTTT,CAGGGTRSNQPQHF
TRBV5-1,few,TRBD2,TRBJ2-7,TGCGCCAGCAGCCAGGTCGGCAGGGAGGGCTCCTACGAGCAGTACTTC,CASSQVGREGSYEQYF
TRBV11-1,many,.,TRBJ1-1,TGTGCCAGCAGCTGGGAACAGGACACTGAAGCTTTCTTT,CASSWEQDTEAFF
TRBV20-1,few,.,TRBJ1-2,TGCAGTGCTAGCCCGGGGGCGCACGATGGCTACACCTTC,CSASPGAHDGYTF
TRBV7-2,many,.,TRBJ1-2,TGTGCCAGCAGCTTAGGGGACACCTATGGCTACACCTTC,CASSLGDTYGYTF
TRBV20-1,many,.,TRBJ1-1,TGCAGTGCTAGAGTCGAGACGGTGAACACTGAAGCTTTCTTT,CSARVETVNTEAFF
TRBV28,.,TRBD1,TRBJ2-5,TGTGCCAGCAGTCCCCGGACAGGAAAAGAGACCCAGTACTTC,CASSPRTGKETQYF
TRBV20-1,.,.,TRBJ1-2,TGCAGTGCTAGGTTGCCGGTTAGCGGCTACACCTTC,CSARLPVSGYTF
TRBV28,many,TRBD1,TRBJ1-6,TGTGCCAGCAGTTTATCTCAGGGGGTAAATTCACCCCTCCACTTT,CASSLSQGVNSPLHF
TRBV4-3,many,.,TRBJ2-1,TGCGCCAGCAGCCAAGATTTTAGACAGTCCTACAATGAGCAGTTCTTC,CASSQDFRQSYNEQFF
TRBV7-3,many,.,TRBJ2-3,TGTGCCAGCAGTGACGCTGTAGCAGATACGCAGTATTTT,CASSDAVADTQYF
TRBV2,many,TRBD1,TRBJ1-1,TGTGCCAGCAGTGAAGGACAGGGAATTACTGAAGCTTTCTTT,CASSEGQGITEAFF
TRBV7-8,many,.,TRBJ2-7,TGTGCCAGCAGCTTGCGCCCAGACAGATCGGCCCACGAGCAGTACTTC,CASSLRPDRSAHEQYF
TRBV19,many,TRBD2,TRBJ2-1,TGTGCCAGTAGTATCCGGTCTAGCGGGTCCTACATTGAGCAGTTCTTC,CASSIRSSGSYIEQFF
TRBV2,many,.,TRBJ2-4,TGTGCCAGCAGTAGGACGGGGGAGAACATTCAGTACTTC,CASSRTGENIQYF
TRBV6-5,many,.,TRBJ1-5,TGTGCCAGCAGTACCGACGGAGGAAAGGGGCCCCAGCATTTT,CASSTDGGKGPQHF